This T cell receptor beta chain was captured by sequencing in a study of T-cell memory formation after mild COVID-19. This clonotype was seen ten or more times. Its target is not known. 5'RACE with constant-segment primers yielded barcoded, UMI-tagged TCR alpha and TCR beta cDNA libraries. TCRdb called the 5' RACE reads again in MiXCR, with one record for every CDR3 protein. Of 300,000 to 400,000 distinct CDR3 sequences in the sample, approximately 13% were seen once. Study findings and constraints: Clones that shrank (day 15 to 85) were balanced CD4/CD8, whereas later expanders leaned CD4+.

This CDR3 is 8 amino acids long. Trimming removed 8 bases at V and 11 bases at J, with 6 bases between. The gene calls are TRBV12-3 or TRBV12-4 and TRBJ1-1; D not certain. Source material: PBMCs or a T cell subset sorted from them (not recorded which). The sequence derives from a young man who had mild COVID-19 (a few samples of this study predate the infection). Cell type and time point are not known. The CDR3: CASGLAFF. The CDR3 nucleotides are TGTGCCAGCGGGCTCGCTTTCTTT.